The entry below gives a single T cell receptor (beta chain) sequence along with its context. The source of the sample is a study of cytomegalovirus exposure and HLA in healthy donors. PCR involved 60 Vbeta and 13 Jbeta primers. Here immunoSEQ multiplex PCR was the method, and the copy in TCRdb shows in-frame clones only, minus some. Recorded here are about 51,000 clones; the top ten clones represent approximately 2.1%. Sequenced input: PBMCs. This TCR was sampled from a female donor in good health and CMV-seronegative.

CDR3 amino acids: CAHSGGFNYEQYF. The CDR3 nucleotides are TGTGCCCACAGCGGCGGGTTTAACTACGAGCAGTACTTC. The rearrangement uses TRBV6-1 and TRBJ2-7; weak D call: TRBD2 (5 bases). The CDR3 contains 13 residues. Trimming pared 11 bases from V and 3 bases from J, leaving 17 bases between. Germline V gene data show CDR1 as MNHNS and CDR2 as SASEGT.